This entry is about one TCR beta chain. This entry belongs to a study of tumor and adjacent non-tumor tissue in lung cancer. Overall study: The patients, roughly eleven men and roughly 5 women, were about 30 to 85 with stage I to III disease. Samples averaged roughly 4.4 million productive TCRbeta reads each.

TCRbeta libraries were built with three rounds of nested PCR, modified from ARM-PCR. TCRdb re-derived calls from the multiplex PCR reads in MiXCR, one entry per CDR3 protein. The table includes roughly 140,000 distinct CDR3 sequences, 66% detected once. RNA was extracted from bulk tissue without any cell sorting. This CDR3 is built from 13 residues. The germline V gene encodes CDR1 SGHTA and CDR2 FQGTGA. V lost 1 base, J lost 6 bases, and 9 bases lay in between. The receptor comes from a man aged 55 to 69 with small cell lung cancer. Sequencing was performed on lung tumor tissue. The chain carries TRBV7-3 and TRBJ1-1, with TRBD1 as a possible D gene (5 bases). CDR3 DNA sequence: TGTGCCAGCAGCTTAATAGGGGACGCTGAAGCTTTCTTT. It yields the protein CASSLIGDAEAFF.